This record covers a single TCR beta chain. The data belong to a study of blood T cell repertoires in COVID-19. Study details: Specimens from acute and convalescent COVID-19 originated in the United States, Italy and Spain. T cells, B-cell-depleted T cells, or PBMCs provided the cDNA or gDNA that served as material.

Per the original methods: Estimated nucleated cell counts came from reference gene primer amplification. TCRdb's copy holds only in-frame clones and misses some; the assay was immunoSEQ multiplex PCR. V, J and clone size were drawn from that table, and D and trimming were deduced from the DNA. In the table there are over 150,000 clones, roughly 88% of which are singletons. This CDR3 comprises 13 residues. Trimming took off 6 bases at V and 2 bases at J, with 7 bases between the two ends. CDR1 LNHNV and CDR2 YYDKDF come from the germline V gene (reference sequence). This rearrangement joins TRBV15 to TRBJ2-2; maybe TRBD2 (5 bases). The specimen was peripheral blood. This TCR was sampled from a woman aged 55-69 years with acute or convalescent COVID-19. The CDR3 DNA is TGTGCCACCAGGAGGGAAAACACCGGGGAGCTGTTTTTT. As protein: CATRRENTGELFF.